This T cell receptor (beta chain) appears in the sequencing data of a study of cytotoxic CD8 clonotypes in ibrutinib-treated CLL. Points from the study as a whole: Public clonotypes occurred uncommonly; on treatment, they contracted or remained stable.

Remarks on this clone: The target antigen is unknown.

Trimming cost V 1 base and J 7 bases, with 8 bases left between them. CDR1 SGDLS and CDR2 YYNGEE come from the germline V gene. This CDR3 is built from 12 residues. The assay was immunoSEQ multiplex PCR, and TCRdb's table has in-frame clones only and misses some. In the table there are some 130,000 clones, approximately 85% of which are singletons. The chain recombines TRBV9 with TRBJ1-1; D remains ambiguous. This specimen was PBMCs, taken after 24 months of ibrutinib treatment. This TCR derives from a human donor with chronic lymphocytic leukemia. CDR3 in DNA: TGTGCCAGCAGCGTATCAGCCAGTGAAGCTTTCTTT. Encoded protein: CASSVSASEAFF.